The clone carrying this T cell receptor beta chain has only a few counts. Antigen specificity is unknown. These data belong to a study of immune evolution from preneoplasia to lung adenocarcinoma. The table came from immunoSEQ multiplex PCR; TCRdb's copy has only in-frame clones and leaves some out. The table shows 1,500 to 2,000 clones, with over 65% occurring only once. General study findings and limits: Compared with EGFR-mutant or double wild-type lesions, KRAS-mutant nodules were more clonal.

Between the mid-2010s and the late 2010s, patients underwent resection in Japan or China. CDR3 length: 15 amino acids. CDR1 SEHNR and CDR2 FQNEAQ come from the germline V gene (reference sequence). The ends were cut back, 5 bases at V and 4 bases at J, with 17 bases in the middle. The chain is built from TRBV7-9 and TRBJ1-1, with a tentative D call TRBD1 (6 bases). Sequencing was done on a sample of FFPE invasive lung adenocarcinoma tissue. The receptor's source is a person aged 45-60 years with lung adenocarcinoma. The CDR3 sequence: CASSPPTGSFTEAFF. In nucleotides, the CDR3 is TGTGCCAGCAGCCCACCAACAGGGTCGTTCACTGAAGCTTTCTTT.